The 14 T cell receptor beta chains below were found in one sample sequenced in a study of T cells in Graves' hyperthyroidism and ophthalmopathy. Amplified TCR beta CDR3 regions derived from RNA transcripts. In the first-round RT-PCR of the TCR CDR3, the HTBI primer set was used. TCRdb re-called the multiplex PCR reads with MiXCR, one entry per CDR3 protein. This table holds a few hundred thousand distinct CDR3 sequences, roughly 13% found once. Material: blood. The receptors originated from a woman aged 18-29 years with Graves' hyperthyroidism.

This clonotype was detected many times. V gene TRBV7-9 combines with J gene TRBJ1-5; D is unclear. V lost 0 bases and J 4 bases, leaving 19 bases between the germline ends. Germline V gene data show CDR1 as SEHNR and CDR2 as FQNEAQ (reference sequence). This CDR3 has 18 residues. The CDR3 loop is CASSLATNLTPGNQPQHF. In nucleotides, the CDR3 is TGTGCCAGCAGCTTAGCCACCAACCTAACCCCGGGTAATCAGCCCCAGCATTTT.

This clonotype was found many times. The chain couples TRBV6-1 to TRBJ2-1; 11 nucleotides match TRBD2. V lost 5 bases and J lost 0; bases outside the gene matches: 3. Per the germline V gene, CDR1 is MNHNS and CDR2 is SASEGT. The CDR3 runs 16 residues. CDR3 bases: TGTGCCAGCAGTCTGACTAGCGGGATCTCCTACAATGAGCAGTTCTTC. Translated: CASSLTSGISYNEQFF.

This clonotype has more than one count but fewer than ten. This chain links TRBV15 with TRBJ2-1; TRBD1 agrees at 12 bases. The CDR3 is 17 residues long. The V and J ends lost 0 bases and 10 bases, in that order; junction bases with no gene match: 10. Germline V gene sequence: CDR1 LNHNV, CDR2 YYDKDF (reference sequence). As DNA, the CDR3 is TGTGCCACCAGCAGAGATGATTGGGACAGGGGGCAAGGGGAGCAGTTCTTC. Amino acid sequence: CATSRDDWDRGQGEQFF. The complete variable domain, with remaining parts taken from reference TRBV15 and TRBJ2-1, reads DAMVIQNPRYQVTQFGKPVTLSCSQTLNHNVMYWYQQKSSQAPKLLFHYYDKDFNNEADTPDNFQSRRPNTSFCFLDIRSPGLGDTAMYLCATSRDDWDRGQGEQFFGPGTRLTVL.

This clonotype was detected a few times. This sequence joins TRBV19 and TRBJ1-1; weak D call: TRBD1 (5 bases). V shed 5 bases and J shed 4 bases, with 20 bases lying between them. The CDR3 loop spans 16 amino acids. Germline V gene lookup returns CDR1 LNHDA and CDR2 SQIVND (reference sequence). CDR3 loop: CASSPGPPGGGTEAFF. The DNA of the CDR3 is TGTGCCAGTAGTCCCGGACCACCCGGGGGGGGCACTGAAGCTTTCTTT.

The chain recombines TRBV5-1 with TRBJ1-6; D may be TRBD1 (5 bases). This CDR3 contains 15 residues. Germline values: CDR1 SGHRS, CDR2 YFSETQ. With 0 bases removed from V and 6 bases from J, the gap between germline ends came to 10 bases. The DNA of the CDR3 is TGCGCCAGCAGCTTGGCGGACAAAACTAATTCACCCCTCCACTTT. Protein product: CASSLADKTNSPLHF.

The chain couples TRBV6-1 to TRBJ2-7; 8 bases are a match to TRBD1. Germline assignment: CDR1 MNHNS and CDR2 SASEGT. This CDR3 comprises 13 residues. Germline trimming cut 6 bases from V and 4 bases from J; bases unmatched to any gene: 5. The CDR3 here is CASSTNRGYEQYF. Here the CDR3 DNA reads TGTGCCAGCAGCACTAACAGGGGGTACGAGCAGTACTTC.

This clonotype was seen a handful of times. The V call is TRBV20-1, the J call TRBJ1-5; no reliable D call. There are 13 residues in the CDR3. In germline, CDR1 is DFQATT, CDR2 SNEGSKA (reference sequence). V dropped 4 bases and J dropped 0 bases, with 7 bases sitting between them. CDR3 in amino acids: CSAIRDSNQPQHF. CDR3 nucleotides: TGCAGTGCTATTAGGGATAGCAATCAGCCCCAGCATTTT.

This clonotype turned up a few times. The chain joins TRBV15 to TRBJ1-5; D uncertain. V shed 0 bases and J shed 5 bases, with 5 bases lying between them. Germline loops: CDR1 LNHNV, CDR2 YYDKDF (reference sequence). CDR3 size: 13 residues. CDR3 sequence: CATSRDWDQPQHF. In nucleotides, the CDR3 is TGTGCCACCAGCAGAGACTGGGATCAGCCCCAGCATTTT.

The rearrangement joins TRBV7-9 to TRBJ1-2; D may be TRBD1 (6 bases). The V end was cut by 7 bases, the J end by 8 bases, with 17 bases between. The CDR3 extends over 13 amino acids. Germline CDR1 SEHNR, CDR2 FQNEAQ (reference sequence). In DNA, the CDR3 is TGTGCCAGCACCTCGACGGGGGGGCGAGGCTACACCTTC. Translation gives CASTSTGGRGYTF.

This sequence joins TRBV14 and TRBJ2-7; D not certain. The CDR3 totals 16 residues. With 3 bases removed from V and 3 bases from J, the gap between germline ends came to 18 bases. Germline loops: CDR1 SGHDN, CDR2 FVKESK. The CDR3 loop reads CASSHLHSETLYEQYF. The CDR3 nucleotides read TGTGCCAGCAGCCACCTCCACAGTGAAACCCTCTACGAGCAGTACTTC.

The V and J genes are TRBV30 and TRBJ2-1; 10 bases line up with TRBD2. CDR1 and CDR2 from the germline V gene are GTSNPN and SVGIG (reference sequence). There are 14 residues in the CDR3. The junction had 3 bases not matched to a gene; V was cut back by 0 bases and J by 7 bases. The CDR3 here is CAWSVLAGANEQFF. The CDR3 nucleotides are TGTGCCTGGAGTGTTCTAGCGGGAGCAAATGAGCAGTTCTTC.

The chain carries TRBV7-8 and TRBJ1-1; D gene unclear. This CDR3 has 16 residues. CDR1 is SGHVS, CDR2 FQNEAQ, per germline. V shed 5 bases and J shed 2 bases, with 18 bases lying between them. CDR3 in amino acids: CASSRTRTDVNTEAFF. As DNA, the CDR3 is TGTGCCAGCAGCCGTACACGGACCGACGTAAACACTGAAGCTTTCTTT.

The sample holds many counts of this clonotype. V gene TRBV11-2 combines with J gene TRBJ2-7, with TRBD2 matching 11 bases. The CDR3 is made up of 16 amino acids. The ends lost 4 bases at V and 3 bases at J; junction bases unmatched: 8. Germline V gives CDR1 SGHAT, CDR2 FQNNGV. The chain's CDR3 is CASSSTTSGKVYEQYF. Here the CDR3 DNA reads TGTGCCAGCAGCTCGACGACTAGCGGGAAGGTCTACGAGCAGTACTTC.

This clonotype came up a few times. This chain connects TRBV9 to TRBJ1-1; no reliable D call. Trimming cost V 0 bases and J 3 bases, with 6 bases left between them. The germline CDR1 and CDR2 sequences are SGDLS and YYNGEE. The CDR3 extends over 13 amino acids. The CDR3 is CASSVEPDTEAFF. DNA for the CDR3: TGTGCCAGCAGCGTAGAGCCAGACACTGAAGCTTTCTTT.